This T cell receptor (beta chain) was sequenced during a study of shared clonotypes between healthy human individuals. With regard to this clone: The antigen remains unidentified.

Findings of the study overall: It was the non-shared clonotypes that had lower generation probabilities than clonotypes shared by all four donors. Large depth notwithstanding, sorted-subset sequencing proved incomplete by rarefaction. Naive CD4 clonotypes overlapped across a handful of donors at around 5%. The study sampled only blood, and tissue repertoires likely differ.

Repertoires were generated with immunoSEQ multiplex PCR, while TCRdb's copy carries only in-frame clones and drops some. The sample consists of 2,500,000 or so clones, under 95% of them appearing once. V was clipped by 5 bases and J by 5 bases, with 16 bases between them. The germline gives CDR1 MDHEN, CDR2 SYDVKM. CDR3 length equals 14 residues. The chain uses TRBV28 and TRBJ2-7, with D tentatively TRBD1 (5 bases). The TCR was taken from a man aged 18 to 29 in good health. Some clones in this sample may be carry-over from other donors' samples. Sample: naive CD4+ T cells from PBMCs. Subset here: CD45RA+ positively selected. The CDR3 region is CASSAVAGKHEQYF. The CDR3 nucleotides read TGTGCCAGCAGTGCAGTCGCAGGGAAACACGAGCAGTACTTC.